The 13 T cell receptor beta chains presented below share a single source sample, sequenced in a study of blood T cell repertoires in COVID-19 (TCRdb year 2020). Library method: the immunoSEQ multiplex PCR assay. This immuneACCESS table, as held by TCRdb, lists in-frame sequences with V and J called but not all clones. Of the missing ones, under half trace to an unresolved V gene in checked studies; the others have no known cause. This sample is represented by fewer than 130,000 clones; 60% to 80% of them were singletons. The ten most abundant clones make up 16% of the sample. The sequenced sample consisted of peripheral blood. The receptor source for this set is a woman of 80 years or more with active or convalescent COVID-19.

V usage is TRBV24-1 and J usage is TRBJ2-1, with D possibly matching TRBD2 (5 bases). The CDR3 contains 13 residues. Trimming cost V 5 bases and J 8 bases, with 12 bases left between them. CDR1 KGHDR and CDR2 SFDVKD come from the germline V gene. The CDR3 protein is CATSVSSFDEQFF. Written as DNA, the CDR3 is TGTGCCACCAGTGTTTCTAGCTTCGATGAGCAGTTCTTC.

This CDR3 is CASSPTGGRTYEQYF. The CDR3 DNA reads TGTGCCAGCAGCCCAACAGGGGGCAGAACCTACGAGCAGTACTTC. The chain recombines TRBV11-2 with TRBJ2-7; TRBD1 matches 9 bases. The trim removed 5 bases at V and 2 bases at J, leaving 7 bases unmatched. The CDR3 length is 15 residues. The germline V gene has CDR1 SGHAT and CDR2 FQNNGV.

This clone was picked up a small number of times. The gene calls are TRBV2 and TRBJ2-2; D is undetermined. CDR1 is SNHLY, CDR2 FYNNEI, per germline. This CDR3 region has 14 residues. V was pared by 4 bases and J by 4 bases, with 10 bases between. In nucleotides, the CDR3 is TGTGCCAGCAGTGGTCGCCGGTTCACCGGGGAGCTGTTTTTT. It is translated as CASSGRRFTGELFF.

The chain joins TRBV5-1 to TRBJ1-2, with 10 bases that match TRBD1. This CDR3 has 14 residues. J was trimmed by 3 bases and V by 4 bases; bases with no gene match: 3. The germline V gene has CDR1 SGHRS and CDR2 YFSETQ. In DNA form, the CDR3 reads TGCGCCAGCAGCACCGGACAGGGGGACTATGGCTACACCTTC. Translating gives CASSTGQGDYGYTF.

The rearrangement uses TRBV28 and TRBJ2-7; maybe TRBD1 (5 bases). Germline values: CDR1 MDHEN, CDR2 SYDVKM. The CDR3 length is 11 residues. V was clipped by 7 bases and J by 6 bases, with 10 bases between them. The chain's CDR3 is CASTYRGEQYF. For the CDR3, the DNA is TGTGCCAGCACTTATAGGGGCGAGCAGTACTTC.

As regards this clone: Other DNA sequences in this specimen translate into the identical CDR3. V usage is TRBV3-1 (or the pseudogene TRBV3-2) and J usage is TRBJ2-2, with D possibly being TRBD1 (5 bases). V shed 3 bases and J shed 6 bases, with 5 bases lying between them. Germline CDR1 and CDR2: LGHDT and YNNKEL (reference sequence). This CDR3 region has 12 residues. The CDR3 is CASSQGPGELFF. The CDR3 DNA is TGTGCCAGCAGCCAGGGGCCCGGGGAGCTGTTTTTT.

This chain connects TRBV10-1 to TRBJ2-5; TRBD2 agrees at 10 bases. CDR1 and CDR2 from the germline V gene are WNHNN and SYGVQD (reference sequence). This CDR3 spans 16 amino acids. The junction had 9 bases not matched to a gene; V was cut back by 4 bases and J by 4 bases. The CDR3 coding sequence is TGCGCCAGCAGTGGGTGGACTAGCGGAAGGGGAGAGACCCAGTACTTC. Residues: CASSGWTSGRGETQYF.

A few counts support this clone. This chain joins TRBV7-9 and TRBJ2-2; D is possibly TRBD1 (6 bases). This CDR3 has 16 amino acids. V was trimmed by 4 bases and J by 2 bases, leaving 14 bases between them. CDR1 and CDR2 from the germline V gene are SEHNR and FQNEAQ (reference sequence). The CDR3 DNA reads as TGTGCCAGCAGCTCGCCCGGGACATCTAACACCGGGGAGCTGTTTTTT. Its protein is CASSSPGTSNTGELFF.

The rearrangement links TRBV24-1 to TRBJ2-6; 7 bases are a match to TRBD1. In germline, CDR1 is KGHDR, CDR2 SFDVKD. The CDR3 runs to 17 residues. With V trimmed by 3 bases and J by 2 bases, 6 bases remained unmatched. Here the CDR3 reads CATSDPTDRAGANVLTF. The CDR3 DNA sequence: TGTGCCACCAGTGATCCGACTGACAGGGCTGGGGCCAACGTCCTGACTTTC.

The chain links TRBV2 to TRBJ2-5; D gene uncertain. The length of the CDR3 is 13 residues. V lost 3 bases to trimming and J lost 0 bases, with 5 bases between them. Germline V CDR1 and CDR2: SNHLY, FYNNEI. Here the CDR3 reads CASSERYQETQYF. CDR3 nucleotide sequence: TGTGCCAGCAGTGAGAGGTACCAAGAGACCCAGTACTTC.

The chain combines TRBV11-2 with TRBJ2-5, with 9 bases matching TRBD2. V lost 0 bases and J lost 5; bases outside the gene matches: 4. CDR1 SGHAT and CDR2 FQNNGV come from the germline V gene. This CDR3 has 15 residues. CDR3 amino acids: CASSLDAGGMETQYF. CDR3 nucleotides: TGTGCCAGCAGCTTAGATGCGGGAGGGATGGAGACCCAGTACTTC. Combining the CDR3 with reference TRBV11-2 and TRBJ2-5 gives the whole variable domain EAGVAQSPRYKIIEKRQSVAFWCNPISGHATLYWYQQILGQGPKLLIQFQNNGVVDDSQLPKDRFSAERLKGVDSTLKIQPAKLEDSAVYLCASSLDAGGMETQYFGPGTRLLVL.

V is TRBV30 and J is TRBJ2-1; D remains unclear. V lost 2 bases, J lost 0 bases, and 11 bases lay in between. This CDR3 has 15 amino acids. Germline-derived CDR1 and CDR2 are GTSNPN and SVGIG (reference sequence). CDR3 sequence (DNA): TGTGCCTGGAGTTACAGATCACGCTCCTACAATGAGCAGTTCTTC. This translates into CAWSYRSRSYNEQFF.

This rearrangement joins TRBV4-2 to TRBJ2-7; TRBD2 might be the D (5 bases). The germline CDR1 and CDR2 sequences are LGHNA and YNFKEQ. CDR3 size: 14 residues. V was clipped by 1 base and J by 5 bases, with 12 bases between them. In DNA form, the CDR3 reads TGTGCCAGCAGCCAAGTCCAGCGGTTGAACGAGCAGTACTTC. It codes for CASSQVQRLNEQYF.